One T cell receptor (beta chain) is described in this entry. Its specificity is unknown. Template switching added a universal primer site; cDNA carried unique molecular identifiers. TCRdb fed the 5' RACE reads into MiXCR, producing one record per CDR3 protein. The table lists 690,000 or so distinct CDR3 sequences, 6% to 6.5% of them singletons. This specimen comes from a study of identical twins. Study-wide findings and caveats: Invariant populations such as MAIT and iNKT cells could partly muddle zero-insertion analyses. Clonotypes of the beta chain that were abundant in cord blood carried fewer insertions (memory repertoires showed none).

This receptor was obtained from a man between 18 and 29 years old in good health. The sequencing input was naive T cells sorted from blood.

CDR3 DNA: TGCAGTGCTCACTGGACAGGGGCCGCCGAGCAGTACTTC. This encodes CSAHWTGAAEQYF. The chain has TRBV20-1 and TRBJ2-7; 9 bases fit TRBD1. The CDR3 contains 13 residues. Germline trimming cut 5 bases from V and 6 bases from J; bases unmatched to any gene: 8. Per the germline V gene, CDR1 is DFQATT and CDR2 is SNEGSKA (reference sequence).